This T cell receptor (beta chain) was sequenced for a study of CD8+ T cells in alopecia areata (dated by TCRdb to 2017 to 2018). Context from the whole study: Treated patients were enrolled in an open-label pilot trial of oral tofacitinib, 5 to 10 mg twice daily, for moderate-to-severe alopecia areata. immunoSEQ multiplex PCR using 35 Vbeta forward primers and 13 Jbeta reverse primers was used to amplify TCRbeta CDR3 regions. On the human side, TCRbeta sequencing was run on scalp tissue and on sorted CD4+ and CD8+ peripheral blood T cells from healthy controls and from alopecia areata patients with either patchy or totalis/universalis disease. RNA was obtained with the PAXgene miRNA kit for fixed scalp, the miRNeasy kit for PBMCs, and the RNeasy kit for mouse skin. High-throughput TCRbeta sequencing was used to examine T cell clonal expansion in alopecia areata in both the C3H/HeJ mouse model and human patients. Biopsies were taken from tofacitinib-treated patients at baseline and again at 4 and 24 weeks into treatment, and several of those patients also had a later scalp biopsy. In treated patients, disease severity was measured using the SALT score, which gives the percentage of scalp surface area affected. Patients received tofacitinib for 6 to 18 months and were then followed off drug for 6 months to check for delayed response and recurrence. Scalp clonality was compared among normal scalp (n=4), patchy alopecia areata scalp (n=8), and alopecia totalis/universalis scalp (n=8). Results and caveats for the whole study, not just this receptor: Because the treated cohort was small and included a single nonresponder, larger studies are needed to assess links between baseline CD8+ expansion and response. Resident alphabeta T cells in normal human skin are also sequenced, complicating scalp TCR repertoire analysis, unlike mouse skin dominated by gammadelta T cells. With tofacitinib, both scalp clonality and the number of expanded CD8+ clones among the top 100 scalp clones went down significantly. Compared with mice, TCR sequences shared between patients were less clear, possibly partly because of HLA diversity across the patient population. During tofacitinib treatment, many expanded lesional clones stuck around in both scalp and blood, and this persistence may partly explain why relapse happens after treatment is stopped. Lesional scalp, especially in alopecia totalis/universalis, showed higher clonality and more expanded CD8+ clones than normal scalp, suggesting antigenic drive.

Libraries were prepared through the immunoSEQ multiplex PCR assay. RNA was extracted from all samples and reverse transcribed into cDNA as template for TCR sequencing. SuperScript III was used to make first-strand cDNA, primed with a 2:1 mix of oligo-dT and random hexamers. A synthetic immune receptor repertoire was used to assess amplification bias, and residual bias was removed computationally. The paper's processing steps were these. Raw reads were preprocessed to remove errors, and CDR3 was defined by IMGT conventions from the conserved cysteine to phenylalanine. To get clonality, Shannon entropy was normalized by log2 of the number of productive unique TCRs and the result was subtracted from 1. CD4 or CD8 identity of scalp clones was inferred by cross-referencing scalp TCRbeta sequences with sorted blood CD4 and CD8 repertoires. The clones in this table, taken by TCRdb from immuneACCESS, are in-frame only. Not every clone is retained; where verified, under half of the shortfall comes from an unresolved V gene, and the cause of the rest is unknown. V, J and clone size were drawn from that table, and D and trimming were deduced from the DNA. This sample has about 190,000 clones in its table, and approximately 61% of those were observed once. 1% of the sample comes from the top ten.

The table lists this clone with a few counts. Its recognized antigen is unknown. Base qualities are missing; no much larger clone stands one base away. Between the V and J ends, shortened by 6 bases and 7 bases respectively, the junction contains 28 bases. The CDR1 and CDR2 encoded by the germline V gene are SQVTM and ANQGSEA. The CDR3 contains 17 residues, cysteine and phenylalanine counted. The entry retains the CDR3 DNA only, 51 bases that are in frame from base 1. The time point label of this sample denotes: roughly 26 weeks on oral tofacitinib. Interpreted using the paper, the treatment or condition label stands for: oral pan-JAK inhibitor, 5-10 mg twice daily. Lesional scalp punch biopsies and peripheral blood were collected from alopecia areata patients. PBMCs were separated by density centrifugation and stained for CD3, CD4 and CD8, after which CD4+ and CD8+ T cells were sorted on a FACSAria.

Sequencing used CD4+ T cells sorted from blood, obtained at week 24, from a patient treated with tofacitinib. In this chain, TRBV29-1 is recombined with TRBJ1-5, and possibly TRBD1, on 6 matching bases. The origin of this receptor is a human donor with alopecia areata. The bases read TGCAGCGTCCTTATCTCAGATAGCTTCGGGGGCGGACAGCCCCAGCATTTT. The resulting protein is CSVLISDSFGGGQPQHF.